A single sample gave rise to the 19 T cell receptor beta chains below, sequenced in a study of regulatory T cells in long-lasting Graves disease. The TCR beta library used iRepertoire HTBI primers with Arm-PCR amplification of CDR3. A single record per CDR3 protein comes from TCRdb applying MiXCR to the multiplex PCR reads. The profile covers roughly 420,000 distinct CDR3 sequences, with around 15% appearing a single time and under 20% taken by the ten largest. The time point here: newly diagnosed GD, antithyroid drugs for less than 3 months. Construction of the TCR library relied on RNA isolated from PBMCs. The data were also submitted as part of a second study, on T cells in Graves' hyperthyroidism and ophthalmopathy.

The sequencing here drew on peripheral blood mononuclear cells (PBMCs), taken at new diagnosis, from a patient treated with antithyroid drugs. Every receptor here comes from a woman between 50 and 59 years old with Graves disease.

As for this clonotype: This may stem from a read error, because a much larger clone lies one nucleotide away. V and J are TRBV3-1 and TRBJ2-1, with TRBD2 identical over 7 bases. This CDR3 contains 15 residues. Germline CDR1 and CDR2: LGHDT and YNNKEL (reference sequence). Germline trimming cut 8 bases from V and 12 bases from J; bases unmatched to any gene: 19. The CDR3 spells CASAHRGGGTTGQFF. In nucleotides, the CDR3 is TGTGCCAGCGCCCATAGGGGCGGGGGAACCACGGGGCAGTTCTTC.

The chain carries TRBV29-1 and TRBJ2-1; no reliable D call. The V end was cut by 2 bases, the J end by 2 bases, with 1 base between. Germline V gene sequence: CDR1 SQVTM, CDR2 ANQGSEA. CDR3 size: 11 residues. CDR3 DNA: TGCAGCGTTGAAACCTACAATGAGCAGTTCTTC. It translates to CSVETYNEQFF.

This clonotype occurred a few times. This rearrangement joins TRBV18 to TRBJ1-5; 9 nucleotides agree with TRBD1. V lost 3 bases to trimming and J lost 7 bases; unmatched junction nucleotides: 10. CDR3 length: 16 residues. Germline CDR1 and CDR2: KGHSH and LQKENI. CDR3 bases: TGTGCCAGCTCACCTACCCCACAGGGGGCTAACCAGCCCCAGCATTTT. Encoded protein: CASSPTPQGANQPQHF.

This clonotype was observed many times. CDR3 DNA sequence: TGTGCCAGCAGTTTCATGCCCGAAAAACTGTTTTTT. This codes for CASSFMPEKLFF. The gene calls are TRBV2 and TRBJ1-4, with unresolved D. The V end was cut by 5 bases, the J end by 8 bases, with 9 bases between. The CDR3 has 12 amino acids. Germline lookup yields CDR1 SNHLY and CDR2 FYNNEI.

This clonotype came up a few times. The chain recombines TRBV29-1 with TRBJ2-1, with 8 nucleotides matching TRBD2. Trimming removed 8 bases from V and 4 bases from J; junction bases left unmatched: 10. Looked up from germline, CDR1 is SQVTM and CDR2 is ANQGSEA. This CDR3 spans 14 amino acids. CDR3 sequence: CSFTELAVYNEQFF. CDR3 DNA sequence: TGCAGCTTCACGGAACTAGCGGTGTACAATGAGCAGTTCTTC.

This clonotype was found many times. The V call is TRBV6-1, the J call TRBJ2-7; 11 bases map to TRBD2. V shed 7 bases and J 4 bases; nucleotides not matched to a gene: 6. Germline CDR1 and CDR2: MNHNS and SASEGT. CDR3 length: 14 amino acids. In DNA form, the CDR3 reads TGTGCCAGCAAAATAGCGGGAGGGGGTTACGAGCAGTACTTC. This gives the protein CASKIAGGGYEQYF.

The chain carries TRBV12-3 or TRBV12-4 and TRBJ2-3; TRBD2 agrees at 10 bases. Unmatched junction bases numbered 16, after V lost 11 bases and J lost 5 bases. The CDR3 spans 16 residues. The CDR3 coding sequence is TGTGCCTCTCCCACTTGGGCTAGCGGGGGCGAAGATACGCAGTATTTT. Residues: CASPTWASGGEDTQYF.

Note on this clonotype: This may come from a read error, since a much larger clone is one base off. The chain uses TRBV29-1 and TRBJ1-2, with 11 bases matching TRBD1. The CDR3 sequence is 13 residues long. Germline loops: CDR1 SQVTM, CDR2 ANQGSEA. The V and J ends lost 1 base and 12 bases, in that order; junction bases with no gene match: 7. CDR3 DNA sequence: TGCAGCGTTGAAGTGGACAGGGGGCTCGGCCACACCTTC. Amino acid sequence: CSVEVDRGLGHTF. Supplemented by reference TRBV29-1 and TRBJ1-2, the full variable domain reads SAVISQKPSRDICQRGTSLTIQCQVDSQVTMMFWYRQQPGQSLTLIATANQGSEATYESGFVIDKFPISRPNLTFSTLTVSNMSPEDSSIYLCSVEVDRGLGHTFGSGTRLTVV.

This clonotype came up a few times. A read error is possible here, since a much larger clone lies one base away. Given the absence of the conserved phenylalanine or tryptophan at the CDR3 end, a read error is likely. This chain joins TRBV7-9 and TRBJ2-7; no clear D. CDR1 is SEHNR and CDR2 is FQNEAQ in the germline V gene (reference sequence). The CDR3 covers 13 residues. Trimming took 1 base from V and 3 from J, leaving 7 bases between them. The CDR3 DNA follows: TGTGCCAGCAGCTTAGAAGGGATCTACGAGCAGTACCTC. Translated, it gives CASSLEGIYEQYL.

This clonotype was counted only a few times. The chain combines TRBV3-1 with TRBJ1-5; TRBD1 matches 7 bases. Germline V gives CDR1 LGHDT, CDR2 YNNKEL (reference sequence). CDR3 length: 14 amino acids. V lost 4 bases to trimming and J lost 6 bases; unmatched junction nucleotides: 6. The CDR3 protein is CASSLGGGFQPQHF. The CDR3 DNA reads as TGTGCCAGCAGCCTGGGAGGGGGCTTTCAGCCCCAGCATTTT. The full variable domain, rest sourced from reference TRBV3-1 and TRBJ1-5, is DTAVSQTPKYLVTQMGNDKSIKCEQNLGHDTMYWYKQDSKKFLKIMFSYNNKELIINETVPNRFSPKSPDKAHLNLHINSLELGDSAVYFCASSLGGGFQPQHFGDGTRLSIL.

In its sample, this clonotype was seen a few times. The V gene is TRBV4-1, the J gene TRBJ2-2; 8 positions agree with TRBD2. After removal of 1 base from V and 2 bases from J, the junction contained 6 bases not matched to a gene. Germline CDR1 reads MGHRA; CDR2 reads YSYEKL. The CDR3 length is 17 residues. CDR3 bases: TGCGCCAGCAGCCAAGGAGGAACTAGCGGTAACACCGGGGAGCTGTTTTTT. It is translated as CASSQGGTSGNTGELFF.

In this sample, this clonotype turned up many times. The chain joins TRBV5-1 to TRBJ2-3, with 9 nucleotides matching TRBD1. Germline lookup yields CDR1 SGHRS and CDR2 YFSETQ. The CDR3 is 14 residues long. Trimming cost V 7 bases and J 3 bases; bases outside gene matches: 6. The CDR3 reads CASSWTGETDTQYF. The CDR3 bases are TGCGCCAGCTCCTGGACAGGGGAAACAGATACGCAGTATTTT.

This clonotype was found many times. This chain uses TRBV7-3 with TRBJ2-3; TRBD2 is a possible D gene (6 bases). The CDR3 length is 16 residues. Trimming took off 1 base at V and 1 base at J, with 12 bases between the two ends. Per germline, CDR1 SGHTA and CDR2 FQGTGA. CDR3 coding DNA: TGTGCCAGCAGCTTAAATCCGGGACTGGGCACAGATACGCAGTATTTT. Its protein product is CASSLNPGLGTDTQYF.

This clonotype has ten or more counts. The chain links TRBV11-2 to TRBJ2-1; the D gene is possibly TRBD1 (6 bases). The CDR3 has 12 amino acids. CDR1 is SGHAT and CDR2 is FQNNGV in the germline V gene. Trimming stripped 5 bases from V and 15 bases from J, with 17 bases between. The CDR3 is CASSPNRDVRFF. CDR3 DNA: TGTGCCAGCAGCCCGAACAGGGATGTTCGGTTCTTC.

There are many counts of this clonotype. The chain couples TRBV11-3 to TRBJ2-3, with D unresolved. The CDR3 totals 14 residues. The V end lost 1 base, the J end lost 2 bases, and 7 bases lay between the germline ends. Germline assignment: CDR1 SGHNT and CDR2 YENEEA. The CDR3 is CASSLGSITDTQYF. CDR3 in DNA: TGTGCCAGCAGCTTAGGCTCTATCACAGATACGCAGTATTTT.

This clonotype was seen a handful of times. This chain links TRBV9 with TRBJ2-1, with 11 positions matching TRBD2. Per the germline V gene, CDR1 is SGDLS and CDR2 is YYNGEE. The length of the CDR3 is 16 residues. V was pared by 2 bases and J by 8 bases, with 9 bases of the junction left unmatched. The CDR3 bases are TGTGCCAGCAGCGTCCAACTAGCGGGAGCTTTGGATGAGCAGTTCTTC. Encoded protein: CASSVQLAGALDEQFF.

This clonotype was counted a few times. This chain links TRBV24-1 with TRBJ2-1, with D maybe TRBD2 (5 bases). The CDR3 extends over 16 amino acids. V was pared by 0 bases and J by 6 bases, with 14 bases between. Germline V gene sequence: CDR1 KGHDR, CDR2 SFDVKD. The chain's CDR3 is CATSDLSGRSPNEQFF. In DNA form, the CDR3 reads TGTGCCACCAGTGATTTGAGTGGGAGATCCCCCAATGAGCAGTTCTTC.

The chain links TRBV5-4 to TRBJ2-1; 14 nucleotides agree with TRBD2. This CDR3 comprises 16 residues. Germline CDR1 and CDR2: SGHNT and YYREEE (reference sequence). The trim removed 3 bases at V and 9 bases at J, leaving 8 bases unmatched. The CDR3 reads CASSSEGLAGVGEQFF. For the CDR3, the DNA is TGTGCCAGCAGCTCAGAGGGACTAGCGGGAGTTGGTGAGCAGTTCTTC.

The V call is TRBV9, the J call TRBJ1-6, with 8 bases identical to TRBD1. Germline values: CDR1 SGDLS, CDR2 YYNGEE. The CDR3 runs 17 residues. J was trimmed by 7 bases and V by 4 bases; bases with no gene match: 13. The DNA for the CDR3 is TGTGCCAGCAGCTTACGCCCCGGGACAGGCCCCAATTCACCCCTCCACTTT. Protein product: CASSLRPGTGPNSPLHF.